These 20 T cell receptor beta chains came from one sample sequenced in a study of T-cell reconstitution after alpha-beta-depleted transplantation in children. As it was prepared, the TCRbeta library received unique molecular identifiers. TCRdb passed the PCR reads through MiXCR, listing each CDR3 protein once. Of just under 350,000 distinct CDR3 sequences listed, 16% are singletons. The source was PBMCs, mostly from graft donor cells, collected 360 days after TCRalphabeta/CD19-depleted stem cell transplant. The receptors here all came from a male patient between 2 and 15 years old who had a stem cell transplant for acute lymphoblastic leukemia, so the T cells may come from the graft donor.

This clonotype has a handful of counts. The chain combines TRBV4-1 with TRBJ2-7, with 8 bases fitting TRBD2. This CDR3 spans 15 amino acids. Germline V lookup: CDR1 MGHRA, CDR2 YSYEKL. With 7 bases clipped from V and 5 bases from J, the junction kept 13 bases outside the gene matches. The CDR3 is CASKRALAETHEQYF. DNA for the CDR3: TGCGCCAGCAAGCGGGCACTAGCGGAGACTCACGAGCAGTACTTC.

The V gene is TRBV7-9, the J gene TRBJ2-1; 8 nucleotides match TRBD1. The CDR3 has 11 amino acids. V dropped 5 bases and J dropped 9; count of bases not matched to a gene: 0. Germline-derived CDR1 and CDR2 are SEHNR and FQNEAQ (reference sequence). CDR3: CASSTGGEQFF. The CDR3 DNA reads as TGTGCCAGCAGCACAGGGGGTGAGCAGTTCTTC.

The chain links TRBV4-3 to TRBJ2-1; D is perhaps TRBD2 (6 bases). V was cut by 4 bases and J by 4 bases, with 17 bases left in between. This CDR3 is 16 amino acids long. Germline lookup yields CDR1 LGHNA and CDR2 YSLEER. The CDR3 DNA reads as TGCGCCAGCAGCCTAGGGACTTTCCGTGGGTACAATGAGCAGTTCTTC. Residues: CASSLGTFRGYNEQFF.

The V and J genes are TRBV7-8 and TRBJ1-2, with TRBD1 matching 9 bases. The V gene end was trimmed by 1 base and the J gene end by 6 bases; junction bases not matched to a gene: 9. The CDR3 has 16 residues. Germline values: CDR1 SGHVS, CDR2 FQNEAQ. This CDR3 is CASSLEEGTGFHGYTF. The CDR3 coding sequence is TGTGCCAGCAGCTTAGAGGAGGGGACAGGGTTCCATGGCTACACCTTC.

This clonotype was seen more than once but under ten times. This chain links TRBV28 with TRBJ2-7; D unresolved. Germline V gene data show CDR1 as MDHEN and CDR2 as SYDVKM. The CDR3 has 12 residues. Trimming pared 3 bases from V and 9 bases from J, leaving 12 bases between. CDR3 sequence reads: CASSFWSEWQYF. In DNA, the CDR3 is TGTGCCAGCAGTTTTTGGAGCGAGTGGCAGTACTTC.

Only a few counts were recorded for this clonotype. V and J are TRBV3-1 and TRBJ2-5, with 15 bases matching TRBD2. The germline CDR1 and CDR2 sequences are LGHDT and YNNKEL (reference sequence). The CDR3 sequence is 15 residues long. V was pared by 8 bases and J by 2 bases, with 3 bases of the junction left unmatched. The CDR3 DNA sequence: TGTGCCAGCGGAGGGACTAGCGGGAGGCAAGAGACCCAGTACTTC. It translates to CASGGTSGRQETQYF.

This clonotype showed up many times. The chain employs TRBV28 and TRBJ2-5; 9 bases are a match to TRBD2. This CDR3 contains 15 residues. J lost 4 bases, V lost 2 bases, and 5 bases had no gene match. CDR1 is MDHEN and CDR2 is SYDVKM in the germline V gene. The CDR3 bases are TGTGCCAGCAGTTTAGGGCTAGCGGGGCGAGAGACCCAGTACTTC. Translation: CASSLGLAGRETQYF.

The sample holds a few counts of this clonotype. The chain recombines TRBV7-2 with TRBJ2-1, with 7 bases matching TRBD2. This CDR3 has 15 residues. Germline V gives CDR1 SGHTA, CDR2 FQGNSA. The junction had 9 bases not matched to a gene; V was cut back by 5 bases and J by 5 bases. CDR3 sequence (DNA): TGTGCCAGCAGCGGCCAACTGAGCGGGAACAATGAGCAGTTCTTC. This codes for CASSGQLSGNNEQFF.

This clonotype was found many times. V gene TRBV27 combines with J gene TRBJ2-7, with 8 nucleotides matching TRBD2. The germline V gene encodes CDR1 MNHEY and CDR2 SMNVEV (reference sequence). The CDR3 is made up of 16 amino acids. With V trimmed by 0 bases and J by 4 bases, 8 bases remained unmatched. CDR3 residues: CASSLSAGTRSYEQYF. The CDR3 bases are TGTGCCAGCAGTTTATCGGCCGGGACTAGGAGTTACGAGCAGTACTTC.

This clonotype was found a few times. The chain joins TRBV7-8 to TRBJ2-7, with D perhaps matching TRBD1 (6 bases). Trimming removed 0 bases at V and 5 bases at J, with 20 bases between. This CDR3 contains 17 residues. The germline V gene encodes CDR1 SGHVS and CDR2 FQNEAQ. The CDR3 loop is CASSLAGALGGAHEQYF. Here the CDR3 DNA reads TGTGCCAGCAGCTTAGCGGGTGCATTAGGGGGAGCCCACGAGCAGTACTTC.

The V gene is TRBV20-1, the J gene TRBJ2-1, with a possible D match to TRBD2 (6 bases). The CDR3 is made up of 12 amino acids. Trimming took 5 bases from V and 4 from J, leaving 9 bases between them. CDR1 and CDR2 (germline): DFQATT, SNEGSKA (reference sequence). The CDR3: CSAGSGYNEQFF. Here the CDR3 DNA reads TGCAGTGCTGGTAGCGGATACAATGAGCAGTTCTTC.

This clonotype has a count of ten or more. The gene calls are TRBV29-1 and TRBJ1-1; the D is unclear. The CDR3 is 13 amino acids. From germline, CDR1 is SQVTM and CDR2 ANQGSEA. V dropped 2 bases and J dropped 3 bases, with 10 bases sitting between them. CDR3 residues: CSVERGMDTEAFF. For the CDR3, the DNA is TGCAGCGTTGAAAGAGGTATGGACACTGAAGCTTTCTTT.

This clonotype has at least ten counts. The genes are TRBV20-1 and TRBJ2-7; the D gene is possibly TRBD1 (6 bases). The germline V and J ends were trimmed by 4 bases and 2 bases, with 9 bases remaining between them. The CDR3 totals 12 residues. Germline values: CDR1 DFQATT, CDR2 SNEGSKA (reference sequence). The CDR3 protein is CSAKGEPYEQYF. DNA for the CDR3: TGCAGTGCTAAGGGGGAACCCTACGAGCAGTACTTC.

The rearrangement joins TRBV20-1 to TRBJ2-3; D might be TRBD2 (5 bases). In germline, CDR1 is DFQATT, CDR2 SNEGSKA (reference sequence). The V gene lost 6 bases and the J gene lost 8 bases, with 9 bases spanning the gap. This CDR3 contains 10 residues. The CDR3 is CSAEEVTQYF. As DNA, the CDR3 is TGCAGTGCGGAGGAGGTTACGCAGTATTTT.

J is TRBJ2-7 and V is TRBV12-3 or TRBV12-4; 8 positions agree with TRBD1. This CDR3 has 13 residues. The junction had 6 bases not matched to a gene; V was cut back by 6 bases and J by 5 bases. The CDR3 DNA is TGTGCCAGCAGACCGGACAGGGCGGACGAGCAGTACTTC. It yields the protein CASRPDRADEQYF.

This clonotype appeared a few times. The rearrangement links TRBV20-1 to TRBJ2-1, with 10 positions matching TRBD2. The CDR3 runs to 15 residues. The V gene end was trimmed by 7 bases and the J gene end by 2 bases; junction bases not matched to a gene: 8. Germline V gene sequence: CDR1 DFQATT, CDR2 SNEGSKA (reference sequence). For the CDR3, the DNA is TGCAGTGTCTCTAAGCGGGAGGGAGCCTACAATGAGCAGTTCTTC. Encoded protein: CSVSKREGAYNEQFF.

This clonotype has ten or more counts. The chain has TRBV4-3 and TRBJ2-2; D unresolved. CDR1 and CDR2 from the germline V gene are LGHNA and YSLEER. V lost 0 bases, J lost 1 base, and 9 bases lay in between. This CDR3 spans 16 amino acids. The DNA for the CDR3 is TGCGCCAGCAGCCAAGAAAGGGTTCGGAACACCGGGGAGCTGTTTTTT. Its protein is CASSQERVRNTGELFF.

This clonotype showed up just a few times. The chain recombines TRBV12-3 or TRBV12-4 with TRBJ2-2; 8 nucleotides line up with TRBD2. CDR3 length: 15 residues. With V trimmed by 3 bases and J by 2 bases, 2 bases remained unmatched. This CDR3 reads CASSLGLENTGELFF. The CDR3 bases are TGTGCCAGCAGTTTGGGACTAGAAAACACCGGGGAGCTGTTTTTT.

This clonotype has only a few counts. The V call is TRBV28, the J call TRBJ2-5; TRBD2 matches at 12 bases. The CDR3 consists of 17 residues. Germline V gives CDR1 MDHEN, CDR2 SYDVKM. V trimming: 3 bases; J trimming: 5 bases; junction bases outside the gene matches: 10. In nucleotides, the CDR3 is TGTGCCAGCAGTTTGGGTCGACTAGCGGGAGTGGTGGAGACCCAGTACTTC. This gives the protein CASSLGRLAGVVETQYF.

On this clonotype itself: This clone may be a read error of a much larger clone one base away. V and J are TRBV29-1 and TRBJ2-1; D is undetermined. V was pared by 1 base and J by 8 bases, with 12 bases between. CDR3 length: 13 residues. Germline V CDR1 and CDR2: SQVTM, ANQGSEA. DNA for the CDR3: TGCAGCGTTGAAGTGTTATTAGCCGATGAGCAGTTCTTC. It yields the protein CSVEVLLADEQFF.